These 17 T cell receptor beta chains share one sample of origin, sequenced in a study of response to subunit inactivated influenza vaccine. TCRdb reprocessed the RT-PCR reads with MiXCR, giving one entry per CDR3 protein. This sample has hundreds of thousands of distinct CDR3 sequences; roughly 18% occur once, and the top ten carry roughly 10%. Sequencing used PBMCs from blood, obtained roughly 5 days after vaccination. These receptors came from a man aged 45-65 years who received an inactivated influenza vaccine.

The chain couples TRBV28 to TRBJ2-5; 13 bases agree with TRBD2. V lost 7 bases to trimming and J lost 4 bases; unmatched junction nucleotides: 6. Germline CDR1 MDHEN, CDR2 SYDVKM. The CDR3 extends over 15 amino acids. This chain's CDR3 is CASTKGLAGLETQYF. The CDR3 nucleotides are TGTGCCAGCACTAAGGGACTAGCGGGACTAGAGACCCAGTACTTC. The full variable domain, rest sourced from reference TRBV28 and TRBJ2-5, is DVKVTQSSRYLVKRTGEKVFLECVQDMDHENMFWYRQDPGLGLRLIYFSYDVKMKEKGDIPEGYSVSREKKERFSLILESASTNQTSMYLCASTKGLAGLETQYFGPGTRLLVL.

This clonotype appeared a few times. The chain joins TRBV7-8 to TRBJ1-6; D is uncertain. CDR3 length: 14 residues. CDR1 is SGHVS and CDR2 is FQNEAQ in the germline V gene. V shed 4 bases and J shed 10 bases, with 14 bases lying between them. The chain's CDR3 is CASSSRLSGSPLHF. CDR3 bases: TGTGCCAGCAGCTCCCGCCTATCGGGGTCACCCCTCCACTTT.

This clonotype was recorded a few times. The V call is TRBV28, the J call TRBJ1-5, with a tentative D call TRBD1 (5 bases). This CDR3 contains 16 residues. Germline values: CDR1 MDHEN, CDR2 SYDVKM. V was shortened by 7 bases and J by 3 bases, with 19 bases between the two germline ends. The CDR3 nucleotides are TGTGCCAGCATCTTGAGTCCGGGGGGTTCCAATCAGCCCCAGCATTTT. Residues: CASILSPGGSNQPQHF.

The chain uses TRBV12-3 or TRBV12-4 and TRBJ1-4; 7 positions agree with TRBD1. CDR3 size: 16 residues. J lost 4 bases, V lost 2 bases, and 7 bases had no gene match. Here the CDR3 reads CASSLLGWDSNEKLFF. The CDR3 DNA follows: TGTGCCAGCAGTTTATTAGGGTGGGACAGTAATGAAAAACTGTTTTTT.

This clonotype occurred a few times. The chain joins TRBV11-2 to TRBJ2-7; perhaps TRBD2 as D (5 bases). Germline V gene data show CDR1 as SGHAT and CDR2 as FQNNGV. This CDR3 is built from 16 residues. The germline V and J ends were trimmed by 1 base and 7 bases, with 20 bases remaining between them. The CDR3 region has the DNA TGTGCCAGCAGCTTAGTTCGGAGTGGGCGCGGGCCAGAGCAGTACTTC. This gives the protein CASSLVRSGRGPEQYF.

The V call is TRBV20-1, the J call TRBJ2-1; 9 positions agree with TRBD2. Germline assignment: CDR1 DFQATT and CDR2 SNEGSKA (reference sequence). The CDR3 length is 14 residues. Germline trimming cut 3 bases from V and 5 bases from J; bases unmatched to any gene: 5. The DNA for the CDR3 is TGCAGTGCTAGTAAGCGGGGGGTCAACAATGAGCAGTTCTTC. This sequence encodes CSASKRGVNNEQFF.

In the case of this clonotype: Relative to the germline gene, one junction end is altered; a read error may explain this. The V call is TRBV29-1, the J call TRBJ2-1; 8 positions match TRBD2. This CDR3 region has 14 residues. Germline CDR1 reads SQVTM; CDR2 reads ANQGSEA. The CDR3 region is CNVEPGLGSGEQFF. Here the CDR3 DNA reads TGCAACGTTGAACCGGGACTAGGGTCAGGTGAGCAGTTCTTC.

The chain joins TRBV20-1 to TRBJ2-1; D possibly corresponds to TRBD1 (7 bases). In germline, CDR1 is DFQATT, CDR2 SNEGSKA (reference sequence). V dropped 6 bases and J dropped 8 bases, with 20 bases sitting between them. CDR3 size: 14 residues. The CDR3: CSATRQGSRHEQFF. The CDR3, as DNA: TGCAGTGCGACTAGACAGGGTTCTAGGCATGAGCAGTTCTTC.

This chain joins TRBV7-8 and TRBJ1-1; D is undetermined. The germline V gene has CDR1 SGHVS and CDR2 FQNEAQ. Trimming took off 1 base at V and 1 base at J, with 10 bases between the two ends. The CDR3 is made up of 15 amino acids. CDR3 nucleotide sequence: TGTGCCAGCAGCTTAGGAGAGCGGTGGAACACTGAAGCTTTCTTT. Its protein is CASSLGERWNTEAFF.

In this sample, this clonotype turned up many times. This chain joins TRBV12-3 or TRBV12-4 and TRBJ1-3, with D unclear. The CDR3 length is 12 residues. Trimming cost V 6 bases and J 4 bases, with 7 bases left between them. The CDR3 spells CASRSSGNTIYF. CDR3 coding DNA: TGTGCCAGCAGATCCAGCGGAAACACCATATATTTT.

This clonotype was counted a single time. The junction shows a germline mismatch at one end, possibly a read error. CDR3: CASSPDLASSYNSPIHF. The CDR3 region has the DNA TGTGCCAGCAGTCCTGACTTGGCGAGCTCCTATAATTCACCCATCCACTTT. This sequence joins TRBV7-2 and TRBJ1-6, with no clear D. This CDR3 is built from 17 residues. Germline CDR1 SGHTA, CDR2 FQGNSA.

This clonotype appeared a few times. The chain recombines TRBV20-1 with TRBJ2-5; weak D call: TRBD2 (6 bases). Germline V gene data show CDR1 as DFQATT and CDR2 as SNEGSKA (reference sequence). Trimming pared 3 bases from V and 4 bases from J, leaving 21 bases between. The CDR3 length is 16 residues. The CDR3 reads CSASSGTRGVLETQYF. CDR3 sequence (DNA): TGCAGTGCTAGTTCCGGGACTCGGGGCGTTTTAGAGACCCAGTACTTC.

This clonotype occurred many times. The chain is built from TRBV7-2 and TRBJ1-1; the match to TRBD1 covers 8 bases. Germline V gene data show CDR1 as SGHTA and CDR2 as FQGNSA. V was pared by 8 bases and J by 4 bases, with 3 bases of the junction left unmatched. This CDR3 has 12 amino acids. The CDR3 DNA sequence: TGTGCCAGCTCAGACAGGGGCACTGAAGCTTTCTTT. It yields the protein CASSDRGTEAFF. Full variable domain (remainder filled in from reference TRBV7-2 and TRBJ1-1): GAGVSQSPSNKVTEKGKDVELRCDPISGHTALYWYRQSLGQGLEFLIYFQGNSAPDKSGLPSDRFSAERTGGSVSTLTIQRTQQEDSAVYLCASSDRGTEAFFGQGTRLTVV.

This clonotype was seen only a few times. The CDR3 DNA follows: TGCAGTGCTAAAAAATTTAGCGGGAGGGCCGAAGAGACCCAGTACTTC. This gives the protein CSAKKFSGRAEETQYF. The chain employs TRBV20-1 and TRBJ2-5; 11 bases map to TRBD2. The V segment lost 4 bases and the J segment 3 bases; nucleotides outside the gene matches: 10. The CDR3 extends over 16 amino acids. Germline V CDR1 and CDR2: DFQATT, SNEGSKA (reference sequence).

The chain employs TRBV29-1 and TRBJ2-3; TRBD1 matches at 8 bases. The CDR3 extends over 16 amino acids. The germline gives CDR1 SQVTM, CDR2 ANQGSEA. The V gene end was trimmed by 0 bases and the J gene end by 3 bases; junction bases not matched to a gene: 8. CDR3 sequence (DNA): TGCAGCGTTGAAGACCCCGACAGGGGTCGGACAGATACGCAGTATTTT. It yields the protein CSVEDPDRGRTDTQYF.

This clonotype has a handful of counts. The V call is TRBV24-1, the J call TRBJ2-1; no reliable D call. From germline, CDR1 is KGHDR and CDR2 SFDVKD. V was pared by 6 bases and J by 4 bases, with 3 bases between. The CDR3 has 11 residues. CDR3 loop: CATSWYNEQFF. The DNA of the CDR3 is TGTGCCACCAGTTGGTACAATGAGCAGTTCTTC.

The J gene is TRBJ2-3, the V gene TRBV11-3, with D perhaps matching TRBD2 (5 bases). Between the trimmed V and J ends, which lost 5 bases and 4 bases, there was a span of 13 bases. The CDR3 is 14 amino acids. Germline V gene data show CDR1 as SGHNT and CDR2 as YENEEA. The CDR3 nucleotides read TGTGCCAGCAGCGAAGGACTCATGTCAGATACGCAGTATTTT. Translation: CASSEGLMSDTQYF.